Below are 25 T cell receptor beta chains sequenced from a single sample in a study of low-dose radiotherapy and immunotherapy resistance in tumors. Alpha and beta chains were covered, as first-strand cDNA relied on TRAV- and TRBV-specific primers. With a constant-region primer and a V-primer adapter, TCRs were subjected to around 20 PCR cycles of amplification. TCRdb analysed the reads with MiXCR anew, one entry per CDR3 protein. The table records about 20,000 distinct CDR3 sequences, around 72% of them present only once. The receptors were gathered from a human donor with advanced metastatic prostate, ovarian, gallbladder or colorectal cancer (not recorded which). This table probably holds off-target reads from a library built for another chain.

A few counts support this clonotype. The chain employs TRBV5-1 and TRBJ1-1, with unresolved D. This CDR3 spans 13 amino acids. From germline, CDR1 is SGHRS and CDR2 YFSETQ. Trimming stripped 4 bases from V and 1 base from J, with 8 bases between. CDR3 in DNA: TGCGCCAGCAGCCTCCGGGGGAACACTGAAGCTTTCTTT. This codes for CASSLRGNTEAFF.

V gene TRBV19 combines with J gene TRBJ1-2; 10 nucleotides match TRBD1. This CDR3 is 15 amino acids long. The trim removed 3 bases at V and 2 bases at J, leaving 3 bases unmatched. Germline CDR1 LNHDA, CDR2 SQIVND (reference sequence). The CDR3 reads CASSMGTGANYGYTF. The CDR3 DNA reads as TGTGCCAGTAGTATGGGGACAGGGGCAAACTATGGCTACACCTTC.

V gene TRBV20-1 combines with J gene TRBJ2-1; a weak D match, TRBD1 (6 bases). Germline V lookup: CDR1 DFQATT, CDR2 SNEGSKA (reference sequence). V was pared by 6 bases and J by 7 bases, with 19 bases between. This CDR3 spans 14 amino acids. The CDR3 coding sequence is TGCAGTGCCTCACGCAGGGGCACGGCGAATGAGCAGTTCTTC. It translates to CSASRRGTANEQFF.

The gene calls are TRBV19 and TRBJ2-1; the match to TRBD2 covers 12 bases. The CDR3 runs to 14 residues. Germline CDR1 reads LNHDA; CDR2 reads SQIVND (reference sequence). Trimming took 4 bases from V and 7 from J; bases not matched to a gene: 2. CDR3 in DNA: TGTGCCAGTAGTAAGACTAGCGGGGGAAATGAGCAGTTCTTC. It is translated as CASSKTSGGNEQFF.

The chain employs TRBV9 and TRBJ1-1, with D possibly matching TRBD1 (6 bases). The CDR3 sequence is 14 residues long. V was trimmed by 2 bases and J by 0 bases, leaving 8 bases between them. Germline CDR1 and CDR2: SGDLS and YYNGEE. Here the CDR3 reads CASSVGTLNTEAFF. The CDR3 DNA reads as TGTGCCAGCAGCGTTGGGACACTGAACACTGAAGCTTTCTTT.

The J gene is TRBJ2-7, the V gene TRBV6-6; a possible D gene is TRBD1 (6 bases). The V gene's germline CDR1 is MNHNY and CDR2 SVGAGI (reference sequence). This CDR3 spans 15 amino acids. V was clipped by 0 bases and J by 0 bases, with 9 bases between them. CDR3 in DNA: TGTGCCAGCAGTTACTCCGGGACATACTCCTACGAGCAGTACTTC. It translates to CASSYSGTYSYEQYF.

The sample holds one count of this clonotype. The gene calls are TRBV15 and TRBJ1-1; no firm D call. The CDR3 consists of 16 residues. Germline lookup yields CDR1 LNHNV and CDR2 YYDKDF (reference sequence). The germline V and J ends were trimmed by 8 bases and 5 bases, with 24 bases remaining between them. The CDR3 region is CATEAQEAMRGTEAFF. In DNA, the CDR3 is TGTGCCACCGAAGCCCAAGAGGCCATGAGAGGGACTGAAGCTTTCTTT.

This clonotype was detected a few times. The rearrangement joins TRBV4-1 to TRBJ2-1; possible D gene TRBD1, 5 bases. Looked up from germline, CDR1 is MGHRA and CDR2 is YSYEKL. The ends were cut back, 1 base at V and 2 bases at J, with 6 bases in the middle. CDR3 length equals 14 residues. CDR3 in DNA: TGCGCCAGCAGCCAAGGGGGCGCCTACAATGAGCAGTTCTTC. Its protein is CASSQGGAYNEQFF.

This clonotype was picked up a small number of times. V is TRBV11-2 and J is TRBJ2-3; 8 bases are shared with TRBD1. This CDR3 contains 16 residues. The germline gives CDR1 SGHAT, CDR2 FQNNGV. Unmatched junction bases numbered 9, after V lost 5 bases and J lost 2 bases. CDR3 sequence (DNA): TGTGCCAGCAGCGCCCAGGGGGCAGTATCCACAGATACGCAGTATTTT. It specifies CASSAQGAVSTDTQYF.

J is TRBJ1-2 and V is TRBV12-3 or TRBV12-4; no clear D. This CDR3 has 13 residues. Trimming stripped 1 base from V and 4 bases from J, with 7 bases between. The CDR3 protein is CASSLGASYGYTF. In DNA, the CDR3 is TGTGCCAGCAGTTTAGGCGCTTCCTATGGCTACACCTTC.

The chain recombines TRBV7-2 with TRBJ1-3; D may be TRBD1 (6 bases). The CDR3 length is 15 residues. CDR1 SGHTA and CDR2 FQGNSA come from the germline V gene. Trimming took 5 bases from V and 2 from J, leaving 13 bases between them. The CDR3 spells CASSLGQSTGNTIYF. DNA for the CDR3: TGTGCCAGCAGCCTAGGACAGTCGACTGGAAACACCATATATTTT.

This clonotype turned up a few times. The gene calls are TRBV3-1 and TRBJ1-1; D is unclear. Trimming pared 2 bases from V and 3 bases from J, leaving 13 bases between. Germline CDR1 LGHDT, CDR2 YNNKEL (reference sequence). The CDR3 loop spans 15 amino acids. The CDR3 is CASSQKGGRDTEAFF. The CDR3, as DNA: TGTGCCAGCAGCCAAAAAGGAGGTAGGGACACTGAAGCTTTCTTT. The whole variable domain, remainder taken from reference TRBV3-1 and TRBJ1-1, is DTAVSQTPKYLVTQMGNDKSIKCEQNLGHDTMYWYKQDSKKFLKIMFSYNNKELIINETVPNRFSPKSPDKAHLNLHINSLELGDSAVYFCASSQKGGRDTEAFFGQGTRLTVV.

V and J are TRBV7-2 and TRBJ2-2, with TRBD2 matching over 12 bases. The J segment lost 0 bases and the V segment lost 3 bases, leaving 8 bases of the junction unmatched. Germline CDR1 SGHTA, CDR2 FQGNSA. The CDR3 has 19 amino acids. This chain's CDR3 is CASSFGGTSGYTNTGELFF. The CDR3 region has the DNA TGTGCCAGCAGCTTTGGGGGGACTAGCGGGTATACGAACACCGGGGAGCTGTTTTTT.

In this sample, this clonotype turned up once. The chain couples TRBV28 to TRBJ2-4, with D perhaps TRBD1 or TRBD2 (5 bases each). V was clipped by 7 bases and J by 0 bases, with 19 bases between them. The CDR3 covers 17 residues. Looked up from germline, CDR1 is MDHEN and CDR2 is SYDVKM. The CDR3 sequence is CASTKEGQVLAKNIQYF. The CDR3 DNA is TGTGCCAGCACTAAAGAGGGGCAGGTGTTAGCCAAAAACATTCAGTACTTC. Full variable domain (missing parts from reference TRBV28 and TRBJ2-4): DVKVTQSSRYLVKRTGEKVFLECVQDMDHENMFWYRQDPGLGLRLIYFSYDVKMKEKGDIPEGYSVSREKKERFSLILESASTNQTSMYLCASTKEGQVLAKNIQYFGAGTRLSVL.

The chain recombines TRBV5-3 with TRBJ2-2, with 9 bases aligning to TRBD1. TRBV5-3 is treated as an ORF (open reading frame) with a function not yet certain. This CDR3 region has 16 residues. The V and J ends lost 8 bases and 4 bases, in that order; junction bases with no gene match: 12. The CDR3 spells CASRPTRQGGTGELFF. In DNA form, the CDR3 reads TGTGCCAGCAGACCTACCCGACAGGGGGGCACCGGGGAGCTGTTTTTT.

This rearrangement joins TRBV24-1 to TRBJ2-3; the D call may be TRBD1 or TRBD2 (5 bases each). This CDR3 contains 13 residues. The germline V and J ends were trimmed by 5 bases and 1 base, with 6 bases remaining between them. CDR1 is KGHDR, CDR2 SFDVKD, per germline. CDR3 nucleotides: TGTGCCACCAGTGTGGGGGGCACAGATACGCAGTATTTT. Translation: CATSVGGTDTQYF.

The chain links TRBV6-1 to TRBJ1-4; possibly TRBD1 for D (5 bases). V lost 5 bases, J lost 5 bases, and 15 bases lay in between. From germline, CDR1 is MNHNS and CDR2 SASEGT. The CDR3 has 15 residues. The CDR3 nucleotides read TGTGCCAGCAGTACCGGGACGGCCCTGAATGAAAAACTGTTTTTT. Its translation is CASSTGTALNEKLFF.

The sample holds a few counts of this clonotype. The V and J genes are TRBV6-6 and TRBJ2-5; TRBD1 agrees at 8 bases. The CDR3 length is 14 residues. Germline V CDR1 and CDR2: MNHNY, SVGAGI (reference sequence). The V and J ends lost 5 bases and 5 bases, in that order; junction bases with no gene match: 7. The CDR3 region is CASSQGQGMETQYF. CDR3 nucleotides: TGTGCCAGCAGTCAAGGACAGGGTATGGAGACCCAGTACTTC.

The V call is TRBV9, the J call TRBJ1-1; no reliable D call. The CDR3 sequence is 13 residues long. The V end was cut by 0 bases, the J end by 1 base, with 4 bases between. From germline, CDR1 is SGDLS and CDR2 YYNGEE. The CDR3, as DNA: TGTGCCAGCAGCGTAGCAGGGAACACTGAAGCTTTCTTT. Translation gives CASSVAGNTEAFF.

The V and J genes are TRBV2 and TRBJ2-3; tentative D call: TRBD2 (5 bases). This CDR3 comprises 14 residues. The V gene lost 3 bases and the J gene lost 0 bases, with 7 bases spanning the gap. Germline assignment: CDR1 SNHLY and CDR2 FYNNEI. The DNA of the CDR3 is TGTGCCAGCAGTGAGCGGACTAGCACAGATACGCAGTATTTT. It yields the protein CASSERTSTDTQYF.

The chain links TRBV23-1 to TRBJ2-7; D may be TRBD1 or TRBD2 (5 bases each). TRBV23-1 is designated an ORF whose function remains uncertain. V dropped 4 bases and J dropped 4 bases, with 20 bases sitting between them. The CDR3 is 16 residues long. CDR3 protein: CASSPGHDAIWYEQYF. The CDR3 region has the DNA TGCGCCAGCAGTCCGGGGCACGACGCCATTTGGTACGAGCAGTACTTC.

This clonotype was seen once. This chain connects TRBV2 to TRBJ1-5; D gene unclear. The CDR3 consists of 14 residues. The V end was cut by 5 bases, the J end by 1 base, with 9 bases between. Germline V gene sequence: CDR1 SNHLY, CDR2 FYNNEI. The CDR3 spells CASSKELSNQPQHF. The DNA of the CDR3 is TGTGCCAGCAGTAAGGAGCTGAGCAATCAGCCCCAGCATTTT.

The rearrangement links TRBV10-3 to TRBJ2-3; D not certain. Trimming pared 7 bases from V and 2 bases from J, leaving 13 bases between. CDR3 length: 14 residues. Germline assignment: CDR1 ENHRY and CDR2 SYGVKD. CDR3 sequence: CAIKLSPSTDTQYF. The CDR3 nucleotides are TGTGCCATCAAACTTTCCCCTTCCACAGATACGCAGTATTTT.

This sequence joins TRBV6-6 and TRBJ2-2, with a weak D call TRBD1 (5 bases). CDR1 and CDR2 from the germline V gene are MNHNY and SVGAGI (reference sequence). Trimming took 8 bases from V and 4 from J, leaving 11 bases between them. This CDR3 comprises 13 residues. The CDR3 nucleotides are TGTGCCAGCCGAACAGGCGGCACCGGGGAGCTGTTTTTT. Translated, it gives CASRTGGTGELFF.

The chain joins TRBV2 to TRBJ2-1, with 7 bases lining up with TRBD1. The junction had 7 bases not matched to a gene; V was cut back by 5 bases and J by 3 bases. CDR3 length equals 15 residues. Germline V gene data show CDR1 as SNHLY and CDR2 as FYNNEI. CDR3 loop: CASSRQGSGYNEQFF. CDR3 nucleotides: TGTGCCAGCAGTAGACAGGGTTCGGGCTACAATGAGCAGTTCTTC.